This passage covers 2 T cell receptor beta chains from one sample sequenced in a study of Ad26.COV2.S vaccination and SARS-CoV-2 variants. Profiling relied on immunoSEQ multiplex PCR, and the TCRdb table lists in-frame clones only, not all of them. Of some 45,000 clones in the sample, about 80% are singletons; the top ten hold roughly half. The specimen comprised peripheral blood, sampled after recovery from COVID-19. Receptor source: a human donor who had recovered from COVID-19.

The chain links TRBV3-1 (or the pseudogene TRBV3-2) to TRBJ1-1, with a tentative D call TRBD1 (5 bases). V lost 1 base to trimming and J lost 4 bases, with 19 bases between them. The CDR3 runs to 17 residues. CDR1 is LGHDT and CDR2 is YNNKEL in the germline V gene (reference sequence). For the CDR3, the DNA is TGTGCCAGCAGCCAAGCCCCCCGCTGGGGCTGGAGCACTGAAGCTTTCTTT. Its translation: CASSQAPRWGWSTEAFF.

The chain uses TRBV10-1 and TRBJ2-3, with 9 bases matching TRBD1. The CDR3 length is 13 residues. Unmatched junction bases numbered 2, after V lost 6 bases and J lost 4 bases. Germline CDR1 and CDR2: WNHNN and SYGVQD (reference sequence). The CDR3: CASSRDRADTQYF. In DNA, the CDR3 is TGCGCCAGCAGCCGGGACAGGGCAGATACGCAGTATTTT.